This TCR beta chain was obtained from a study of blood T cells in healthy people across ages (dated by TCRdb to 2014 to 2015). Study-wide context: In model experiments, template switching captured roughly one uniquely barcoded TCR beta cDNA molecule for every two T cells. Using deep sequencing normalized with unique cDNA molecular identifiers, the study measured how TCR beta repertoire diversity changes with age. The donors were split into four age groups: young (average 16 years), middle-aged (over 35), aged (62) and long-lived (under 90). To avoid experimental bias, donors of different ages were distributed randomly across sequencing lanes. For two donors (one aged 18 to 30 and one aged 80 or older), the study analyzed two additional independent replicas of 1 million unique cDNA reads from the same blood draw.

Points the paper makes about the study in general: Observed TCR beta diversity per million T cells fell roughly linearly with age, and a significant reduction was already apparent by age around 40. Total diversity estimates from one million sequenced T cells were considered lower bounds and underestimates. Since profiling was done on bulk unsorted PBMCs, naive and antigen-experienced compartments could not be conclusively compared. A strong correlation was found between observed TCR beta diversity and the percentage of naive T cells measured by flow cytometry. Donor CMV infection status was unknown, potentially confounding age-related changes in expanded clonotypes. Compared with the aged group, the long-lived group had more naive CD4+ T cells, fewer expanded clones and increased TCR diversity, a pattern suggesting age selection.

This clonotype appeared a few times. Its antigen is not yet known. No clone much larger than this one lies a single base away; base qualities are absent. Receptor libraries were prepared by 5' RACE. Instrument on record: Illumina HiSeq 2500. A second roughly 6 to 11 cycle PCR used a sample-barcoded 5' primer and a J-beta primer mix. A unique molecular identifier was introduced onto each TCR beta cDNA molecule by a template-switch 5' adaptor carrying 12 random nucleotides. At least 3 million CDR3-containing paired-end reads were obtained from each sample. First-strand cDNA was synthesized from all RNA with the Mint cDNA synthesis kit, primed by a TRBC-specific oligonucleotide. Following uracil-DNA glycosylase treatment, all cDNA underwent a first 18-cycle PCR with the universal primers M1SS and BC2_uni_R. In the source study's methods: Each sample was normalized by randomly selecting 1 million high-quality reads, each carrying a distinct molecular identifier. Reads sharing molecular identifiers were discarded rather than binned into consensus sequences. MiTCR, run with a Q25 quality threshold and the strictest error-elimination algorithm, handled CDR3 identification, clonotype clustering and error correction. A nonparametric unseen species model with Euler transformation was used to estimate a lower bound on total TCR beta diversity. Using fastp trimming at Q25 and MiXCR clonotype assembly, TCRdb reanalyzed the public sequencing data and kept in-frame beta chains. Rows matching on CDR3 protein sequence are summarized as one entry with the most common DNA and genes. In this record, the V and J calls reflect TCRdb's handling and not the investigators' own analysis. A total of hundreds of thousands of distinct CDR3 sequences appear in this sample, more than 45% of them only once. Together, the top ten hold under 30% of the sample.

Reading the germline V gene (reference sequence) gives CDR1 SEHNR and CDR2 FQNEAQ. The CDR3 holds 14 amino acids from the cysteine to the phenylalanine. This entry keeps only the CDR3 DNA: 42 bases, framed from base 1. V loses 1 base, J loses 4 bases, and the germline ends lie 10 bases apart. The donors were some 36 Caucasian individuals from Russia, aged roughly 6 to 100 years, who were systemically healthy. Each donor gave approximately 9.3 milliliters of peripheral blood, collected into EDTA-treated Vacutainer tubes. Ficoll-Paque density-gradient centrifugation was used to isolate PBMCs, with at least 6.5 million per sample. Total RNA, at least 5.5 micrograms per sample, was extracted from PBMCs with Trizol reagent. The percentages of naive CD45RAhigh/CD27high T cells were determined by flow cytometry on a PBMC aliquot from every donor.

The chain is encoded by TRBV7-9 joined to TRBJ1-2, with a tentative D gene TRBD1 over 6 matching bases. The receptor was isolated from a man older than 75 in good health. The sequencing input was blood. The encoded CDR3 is CASSLDQGLYGYTF. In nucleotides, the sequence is TGTGCCAGCAGCTTAGACCAGGGGCTCTATGGCTACACCTTC.